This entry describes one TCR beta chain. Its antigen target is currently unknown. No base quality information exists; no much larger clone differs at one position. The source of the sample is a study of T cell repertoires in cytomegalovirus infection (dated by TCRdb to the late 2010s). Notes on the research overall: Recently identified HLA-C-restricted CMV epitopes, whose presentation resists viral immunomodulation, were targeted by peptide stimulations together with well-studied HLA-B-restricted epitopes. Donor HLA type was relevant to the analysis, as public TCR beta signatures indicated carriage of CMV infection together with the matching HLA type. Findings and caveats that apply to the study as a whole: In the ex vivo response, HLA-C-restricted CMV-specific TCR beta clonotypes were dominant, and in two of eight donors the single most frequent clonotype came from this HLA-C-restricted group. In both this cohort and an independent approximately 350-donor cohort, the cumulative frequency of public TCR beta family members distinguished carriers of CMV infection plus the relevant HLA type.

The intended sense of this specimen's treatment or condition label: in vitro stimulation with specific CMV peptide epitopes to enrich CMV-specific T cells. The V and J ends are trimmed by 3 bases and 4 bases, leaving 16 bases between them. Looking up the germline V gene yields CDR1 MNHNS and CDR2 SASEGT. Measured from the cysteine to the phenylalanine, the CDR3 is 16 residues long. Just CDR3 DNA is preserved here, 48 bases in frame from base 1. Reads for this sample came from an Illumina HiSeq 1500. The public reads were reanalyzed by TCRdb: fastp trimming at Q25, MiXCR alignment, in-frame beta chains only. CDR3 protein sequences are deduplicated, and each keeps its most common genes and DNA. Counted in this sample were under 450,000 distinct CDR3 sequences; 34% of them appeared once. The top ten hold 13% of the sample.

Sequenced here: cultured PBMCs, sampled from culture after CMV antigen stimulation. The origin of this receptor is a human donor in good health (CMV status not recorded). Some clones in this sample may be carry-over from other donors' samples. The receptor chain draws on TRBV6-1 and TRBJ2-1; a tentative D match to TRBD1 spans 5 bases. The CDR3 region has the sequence CASSEGRQRRYNEQFF. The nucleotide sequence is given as TGTGCCAGCAGTGAGGGGCGGCAGCGAAGATACAATGAGCAGTTCTTC.